The next 3 T cell receptor beta chains were all read from a single sample in a study of OX40 agonist ivuxolimab in advanced cancers. Profiling relied on immunoSEQ multiplex PCR, and the TCRdb table lists in-frame clones only, not all of them. The sample consists of 79,000 or so clones, about 90% of them appearing once. Sequencing used CD4+ or CD8+ T cells sorted from blood, obtained in a trial of the OX40 agonist ivuxolimab. Source of these receptors: an adult with an advanced solid tumor such as melanoma, head and neck, liver or kidney cancer.

V is TRBV19 and J is TRBJ1-2; 7 positions agree with TRBD1. The CDR3 runs to 16 residues. Germline V gives CDR1 LNHDA, CDR2 SQIVND (reference sequence). V gave up 5 bases and J gave up 2 bases; unmatched junction bases: 11. CDR3 sequence: CASSARGGTANYGYTF. CDR3 in DNA: TGTGCCAGTAGTGCTCGGGGGGGGACAGCAAACTATGGCTACACCTTC.

The CDR3 loop is CASRQGRTDTQYF. DNA of the CDR3: TGTGCCAGCAGACAGGGCCGCACAGATACGCAGTATTTT. This rearrangement joins TRBV11-3 to TRBJ2-3; a weak D match, TRBD1 (6 bases). CDR3 length: 13 amino acids. V lost 6 bases and J 1 base, leaving 8 bases between the germline ends. In germline, CDR1 is SGHNT, CDR2 YENEEA.

A single count supports this clone. The chain joins TRBV18 to TRBJ2-7; the match to TRBD2 covers 9 bases. V lost 0 bases, J lost 4 bases, and 4 bases stayed unmatched. This CDR3 has 15 amino acids. Germline V lookup: CDR1 KGHSH, CDR2 LQKENI. This chain's CDR3 is CASSPPGLADYEQYF. The CDR3 region has the DNA TGTGCCAGCTCACCACCGGGACTAGCAGATTACGAGCAGTACTTC.